This entry describes one T cell receptor beta chain. The PCR ran on 60 Vbeta and 13 Jbeta primers. Sequencing was performed with immunoSEQ multiplex PCR; in TCRdb, only in-frame clones are kept and a portion is missing. The sample gives 120,000 to 150,000 clones, roughly 79% of which show up once; about 6.7% is in the top ten. This sample is drawn from a study of cytomegalovirus exposure and HLA in healthy donors. With 1 base clipped from V and 4 bases from J, the junction kept 8 bases outside the gene matches. This CDR3 spans 17 amino acids. The germline V gene has CDR1 SGHTA and CDR2 FQGNSA. The sequence came from a woman aged 40 to 50 in good health and CMV-seropositive. Sequencing was performed on PBMCs. This chain uses TRBV7-2 with TRBJ2-7; 12 bases fit TRBD1. CDR3 in DNA: TGTGCCAGCAGCTTAGGAGGGACAGGGGGCCTCGCTTACGAGCAGTACTTC. It specifies CASSLGGTGGLAYEQYF. Variable domain in full (rest from reference TRBV7-2 and TRBJ2-7): GAGVSQSPSNKVTEKGKDVELRCDPISGHTALYWYRQSLGQGLEFLIYFQGNSAPDKSGLPSDRFSAERTGGSVSTLTIQRTQQEDSAVYLCASSLGGTGGLAYEQYFGPGTRLTVT.